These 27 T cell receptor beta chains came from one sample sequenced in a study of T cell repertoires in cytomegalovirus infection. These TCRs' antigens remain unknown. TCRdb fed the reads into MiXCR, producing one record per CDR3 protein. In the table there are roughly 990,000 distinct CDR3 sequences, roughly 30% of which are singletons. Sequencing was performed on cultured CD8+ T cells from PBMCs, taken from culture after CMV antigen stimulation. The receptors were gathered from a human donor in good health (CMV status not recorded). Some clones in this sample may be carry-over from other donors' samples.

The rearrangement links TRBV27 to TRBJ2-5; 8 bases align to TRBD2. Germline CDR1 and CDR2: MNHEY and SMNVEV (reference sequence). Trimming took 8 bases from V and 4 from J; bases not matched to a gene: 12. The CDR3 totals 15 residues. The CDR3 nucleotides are TGTGCCAGCCCTATTTCGGCGGGGGGCTCAGAGACCCAGTACTTC. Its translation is CASPISAGGSETQYF.

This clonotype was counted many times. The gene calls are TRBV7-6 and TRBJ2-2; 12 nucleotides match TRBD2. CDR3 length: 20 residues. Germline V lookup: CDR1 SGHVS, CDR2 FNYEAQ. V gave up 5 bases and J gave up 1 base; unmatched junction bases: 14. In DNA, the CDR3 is TGTGCCAGCAGCGCACCTCCTAGCGGGGGGGGGAACATGAACACCGGGGAGCTGTTTTTT. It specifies CASSAPPSGGGNMNTGELFF.

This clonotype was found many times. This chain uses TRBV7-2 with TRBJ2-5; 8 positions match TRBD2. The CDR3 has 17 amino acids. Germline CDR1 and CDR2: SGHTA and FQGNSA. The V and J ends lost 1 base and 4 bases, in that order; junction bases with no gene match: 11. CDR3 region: CASSLGLLGGARETQYF. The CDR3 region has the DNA TGTGCCAGCAGCTTAGGTCTTCTCGGGGGGGCGAGAGAGACCCAGTACTTC.

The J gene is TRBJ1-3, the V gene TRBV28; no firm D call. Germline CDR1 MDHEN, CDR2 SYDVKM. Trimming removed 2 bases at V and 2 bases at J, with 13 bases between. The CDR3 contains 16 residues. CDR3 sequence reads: CASSLERVQTGNTIYF. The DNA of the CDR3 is TGTGCCAGCAGTTTAGAAAGGGTACAAACTGGAAACACCATATATTTT. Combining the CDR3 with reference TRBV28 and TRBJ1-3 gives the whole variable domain DVKVTQSSRYLVKRTGEKVFLECVQDMDHENMFWYRQDPGLGLRLIYFSYDVKMKEKGDIPEGYSVSREKKERFSLILESASTNQTSMYLCASSLERVQTGNTIYFGEGSWLTVV.

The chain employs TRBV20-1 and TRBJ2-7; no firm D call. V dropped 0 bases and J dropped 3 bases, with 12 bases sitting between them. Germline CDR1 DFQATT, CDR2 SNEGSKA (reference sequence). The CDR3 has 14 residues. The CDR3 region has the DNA TGCAGTGCTAGAGATCCGGGCCCTATCTACGAGCAGTACTTC. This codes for CSARDPGPIYEQYF.

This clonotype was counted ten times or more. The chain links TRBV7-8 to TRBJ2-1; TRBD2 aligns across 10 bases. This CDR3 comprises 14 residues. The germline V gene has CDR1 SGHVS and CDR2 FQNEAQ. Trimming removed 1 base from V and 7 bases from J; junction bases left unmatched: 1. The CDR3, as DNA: TGTGCCAGCAGCTTAGGAGCGGGAGGGAATGAGCAGTTCTTC. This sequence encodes CASSLGAGGNEQFF.

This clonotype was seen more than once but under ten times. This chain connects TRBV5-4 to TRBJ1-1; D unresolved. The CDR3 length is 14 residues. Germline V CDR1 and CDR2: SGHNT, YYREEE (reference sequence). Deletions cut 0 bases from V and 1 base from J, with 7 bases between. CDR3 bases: TGTGCCAGCAGCTTGGGACACTCGAACACTGAAGCTTTCTTT. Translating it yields CASSLGHSNTEAFF.

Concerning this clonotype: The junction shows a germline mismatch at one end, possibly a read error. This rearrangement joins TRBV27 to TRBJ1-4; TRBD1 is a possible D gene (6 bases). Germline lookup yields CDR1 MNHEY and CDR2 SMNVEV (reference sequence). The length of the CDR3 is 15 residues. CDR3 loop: CAGSKSGTFNEKLFF. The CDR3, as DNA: TGTGCCGGCAGCAAATCCGGGACATTTAATGAAAAACTGTTTTTT.

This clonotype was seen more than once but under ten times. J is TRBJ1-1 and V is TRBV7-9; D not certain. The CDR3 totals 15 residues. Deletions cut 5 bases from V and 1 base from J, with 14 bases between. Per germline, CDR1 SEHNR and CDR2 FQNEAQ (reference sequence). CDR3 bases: TGTGCCAGCAGCCACGAAGGGAGGGCGAACACTGAAGCTTTCTTT. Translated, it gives CASSHEGRANTEAFF.

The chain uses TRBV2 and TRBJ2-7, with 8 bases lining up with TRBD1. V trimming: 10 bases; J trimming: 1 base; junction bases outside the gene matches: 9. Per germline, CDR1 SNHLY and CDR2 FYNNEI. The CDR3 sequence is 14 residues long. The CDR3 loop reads CATLFQGASYEQYF. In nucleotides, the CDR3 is TGTGCCACCCTGTTTCAGGGGGCATCCTACGAGCAGTACTTC.

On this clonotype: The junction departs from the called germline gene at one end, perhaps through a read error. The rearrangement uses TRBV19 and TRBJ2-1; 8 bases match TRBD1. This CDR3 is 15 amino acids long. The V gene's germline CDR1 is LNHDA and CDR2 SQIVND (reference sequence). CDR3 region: CASSMGGQVYNGQFF. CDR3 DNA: TGTGCCAGTAGTATGGGGGGACAGGTCTACAATGGGCAGTTCTTC.

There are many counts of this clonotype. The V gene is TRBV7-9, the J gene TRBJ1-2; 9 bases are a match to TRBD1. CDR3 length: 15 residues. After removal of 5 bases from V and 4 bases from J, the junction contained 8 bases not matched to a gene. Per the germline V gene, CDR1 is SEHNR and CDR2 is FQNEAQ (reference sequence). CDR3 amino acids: CASSPRQGVVYGYTF. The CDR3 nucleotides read TGTGCCAGCAGCCCGCGACAGGGGGTGGTCTATGGCTACACCTTC.

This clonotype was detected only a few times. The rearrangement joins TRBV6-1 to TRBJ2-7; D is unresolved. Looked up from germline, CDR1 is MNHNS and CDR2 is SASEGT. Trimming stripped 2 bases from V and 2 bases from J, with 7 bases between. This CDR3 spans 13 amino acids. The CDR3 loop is CASSEQVTYEQYV. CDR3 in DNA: TGTGCCAGCAGTGAACAGGTGACCTACGAGCAGTACGTC.

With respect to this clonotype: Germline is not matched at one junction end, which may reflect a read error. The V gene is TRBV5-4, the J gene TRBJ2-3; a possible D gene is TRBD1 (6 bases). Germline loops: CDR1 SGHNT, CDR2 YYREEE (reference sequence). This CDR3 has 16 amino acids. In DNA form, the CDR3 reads TGTGTCAGCAGCTTCCGGACAGATCCTAGCACAGATACGCAGTATTTT. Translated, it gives CVSSFRTDPSTDTQYF.

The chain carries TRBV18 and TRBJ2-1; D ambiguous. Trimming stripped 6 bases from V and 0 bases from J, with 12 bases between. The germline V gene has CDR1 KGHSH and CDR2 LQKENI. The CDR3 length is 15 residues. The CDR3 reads CASSPMDRSYNEQFF. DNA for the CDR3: TGTGCCAGCTCCCCGATGGACCGCTCCTACAATGAGCAGTTCTTC.

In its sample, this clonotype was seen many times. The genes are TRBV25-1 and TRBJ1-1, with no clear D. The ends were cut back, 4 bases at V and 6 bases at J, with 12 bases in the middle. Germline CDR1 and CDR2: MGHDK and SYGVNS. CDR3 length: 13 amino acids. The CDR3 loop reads CASSVKGGPEAFF. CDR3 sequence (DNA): TGTGCCAGCAGTGTAAAGGGTGGCCCTGAAGCTTTCTTT.

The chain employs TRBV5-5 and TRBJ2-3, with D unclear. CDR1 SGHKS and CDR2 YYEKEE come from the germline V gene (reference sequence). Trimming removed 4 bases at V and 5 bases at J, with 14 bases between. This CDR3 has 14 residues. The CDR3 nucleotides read TGTGCCAGCAGCCGTCGGCGGTCACAAGATACGCAGTATTTT. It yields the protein CASSRRRSQDTQYF.

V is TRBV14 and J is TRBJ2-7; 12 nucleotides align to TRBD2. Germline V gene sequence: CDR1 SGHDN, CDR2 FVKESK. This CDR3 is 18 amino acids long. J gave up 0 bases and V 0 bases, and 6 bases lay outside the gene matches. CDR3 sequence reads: CASSQDPWTSGDSYEQYV. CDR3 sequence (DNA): TGTGCCAGCAGCCAAGATCCCTGGACTAGCGGGGACTCCTACGAGCAGTACGTC.

CDR3 amino acids: CASSLSLTGMSTDTQYF. In DNA form, the CDR3 reads TGTGCCAGCAGTTTATCCCTGACAGGGATGAGCACAGATACGCAGTATTTT. The chain carries TRBV27 and TRBJ2-3; the match to TRBD1 covers 7 bases. The germline CDR1 and CDR2 sequences are MNHEY and SMNVEV (reference sequence). The CDR3 consists of 17 residues. After removal of 0 bases from V and 0 bases from J, the junction contained 6 bases not matched to a gene.

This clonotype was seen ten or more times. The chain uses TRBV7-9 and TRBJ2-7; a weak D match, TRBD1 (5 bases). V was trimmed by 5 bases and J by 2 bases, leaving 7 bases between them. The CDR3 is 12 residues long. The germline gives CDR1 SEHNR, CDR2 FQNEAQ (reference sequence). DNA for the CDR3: TGTGCCAGCAGCAGGGGTCCCTACGAGCAGTACTTC. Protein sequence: CASSRGPYEQYF.

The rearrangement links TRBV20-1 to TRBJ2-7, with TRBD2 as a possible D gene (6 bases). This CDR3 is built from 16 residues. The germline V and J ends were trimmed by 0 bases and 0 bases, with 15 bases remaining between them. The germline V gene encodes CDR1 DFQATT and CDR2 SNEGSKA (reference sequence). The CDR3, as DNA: TGCAGTGCTAGAGATCCAGCGGGCACCTACTCCTACGAGCAGTACTTC. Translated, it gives CSARDPAGTYSYEQYF.

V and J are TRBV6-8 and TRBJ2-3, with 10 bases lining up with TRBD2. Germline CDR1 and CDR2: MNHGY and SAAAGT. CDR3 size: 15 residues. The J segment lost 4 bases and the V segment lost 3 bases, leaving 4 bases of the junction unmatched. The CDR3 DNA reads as TGTGCCAGCAGTTATAGCGGGGGGAATGCAGATACGCAGTATTTT. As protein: CASSYSGGNADTQYF.

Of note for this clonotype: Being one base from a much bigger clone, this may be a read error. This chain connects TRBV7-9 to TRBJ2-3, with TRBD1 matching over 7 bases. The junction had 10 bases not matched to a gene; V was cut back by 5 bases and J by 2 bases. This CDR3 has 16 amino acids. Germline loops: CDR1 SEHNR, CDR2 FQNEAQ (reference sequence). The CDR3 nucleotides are TGTGCCAGCAGCCTGATAGAGGGGGCCTACACAGATACGCAGTATTTT. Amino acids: CASSLIEGAYTDTQYF.

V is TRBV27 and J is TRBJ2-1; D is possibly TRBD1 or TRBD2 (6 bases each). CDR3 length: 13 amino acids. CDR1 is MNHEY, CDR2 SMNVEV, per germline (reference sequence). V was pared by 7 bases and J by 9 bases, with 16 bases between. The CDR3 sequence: CASTPGGSIEQFF. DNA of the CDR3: TGTGCCAGCACCCCCGGGGGCTCCATTGAGCAGTTCTTC.

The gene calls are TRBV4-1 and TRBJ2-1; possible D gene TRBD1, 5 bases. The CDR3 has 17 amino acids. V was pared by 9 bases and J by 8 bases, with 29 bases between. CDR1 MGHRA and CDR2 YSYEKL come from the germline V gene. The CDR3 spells CASAFRSGANAGYEQFF. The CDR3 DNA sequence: TGCGCCAGTGCCTTCCGATCTGGGGCGAATGCTGGGTATGAGCAGTTCTTC.

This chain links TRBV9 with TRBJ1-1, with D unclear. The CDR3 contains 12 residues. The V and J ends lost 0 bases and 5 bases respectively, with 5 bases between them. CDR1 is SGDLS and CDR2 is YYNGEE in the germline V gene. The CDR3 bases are TGTGCCAGCAGCGTAGATGATACTGAAGCTTTCTTT. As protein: CASSVDDTEAFF.

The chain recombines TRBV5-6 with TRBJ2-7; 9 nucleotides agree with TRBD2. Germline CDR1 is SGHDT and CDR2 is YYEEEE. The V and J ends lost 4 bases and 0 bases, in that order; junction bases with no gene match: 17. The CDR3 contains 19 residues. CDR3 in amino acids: CASSPWGVAGAKSSYEQYV. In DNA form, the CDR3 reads TGTGCCAGCAGCCCCTGGGGGGTAGCGGGGGCCAAGAGCTCCTACGAGCAGTACGTC.